This T cell receptor beta chain was recorded in a study of blood T cell repertoires in COVID-19. Across the study: T cells, B-cell-depleted T cells, or PBMCs supplied cDNA or gDNA.

The CDR3 is 14 amino acids. V trimming: 6 bases; J trimming: 5 bases; junction bases outside the gene matches: 6. Germline V lookup: CDR1 KGHDR, CDR2 SFDVKD. Libraries were prepared by immunoSEQ multiplex PCR; TCRdb keeps only in-frame clonotypes and omits some of them. Altogether about 39,000 clones are present, approximately 80% being singletons, with the ten largest covering 42%. The sequenced material came from peripheral blood. The chain carries TRBV24-1 and TRBJ2-7, with TRBD2 identical over 10 bases. The origin of this receptor is a human donor in a cohort sampled during active or convalescent COVID-19. The donor label of this sample is uncertain. CDR3 amino acids: CATSPGTSVDEQYF. CDR3 DNA: TGTGCCACCAGTCCTGGGACTAGCGTGGACGAGCAGTACTTC.